The 14 T cell receptor beta chains below all came from one sample that was sequenced in a study of shared clonotypes between healthy human individuals. Naive-designated CD8 cells lacked CD45RO, were positively enriched for CCR7, and omitted terminally differentiated effector memory CD45RA+ cells. Clones were sequenced by immunoSEQ multiplex PCR, and TCRdb holds only the in-frame ones, with some missing. The repertoire has about 2 million clones, roughly 94% of them found once; the top ten carry 0.9% to 1.4%. Sequencing was performed on naive CD8+ T cells sorted from blood. These receptors originate from a man between 18 and 29 years old in good health.

V gene TRBV4-1 combines with J gene TRBJ2-3; D unclear. Trimming removed 6 bases at V and 0 bases at J, with 19 bases between. The CDR3 extends over 17 amino acids. Germline assignment: CDR1 MGHRA and CDR2 YSYEKL. The CDR3 DNA sequence: TGCGCCAGCAGTCCAAGACGGGTGCTCCCTAGCACAGATACGCAGTATTTT. Amino acids: CASSPRRVLPSTDTQYF.

The rearrangement uses TRBV6-1 and TRBJ2-7, with D hard to call. Germline loops: CDR1 MNHNS, CDR2 SASEGT. The CDR3 runs 17 residues. Trimming left V 0 bases short and J 4 bases short, with 19 bases between. CDR3 DNA sequence: TGTGCCAGCAGTGAAGCCCCCCACTCCAAGAGTGCTTACGAGCAGTACTTC. This sequence encodes CASSEAPHSKSAYEQYF.

The chain carries TRBV7-2 and TRBJ2-1; D not resolved. Germline loops: CDR1 SGHTA, CDR2 FQGNSA. This CDR3 has 11 residues. V dropped 1 base and J dropped 9 bases, with 4 bases sitting between them. The CDR3 DNA reads as TGTGCCAGCAGCTTAGGAACTGAGCAGTTCTTC. Translated: CASSLGTEQFF.

This chain connects TRBV28 to TRBJ1-1; TRBD1 agrees at 7 bases. V lost 5 bases to trimming and J lost 4 bases; unmatched junction nucleotides: 10. The CDR3 runs 15 residues. Germline values: CDR1 MDHEN, CDR2 SYDVKM. The CDR3 DNA is TGTGCCAGCAGTCCTTACAGGGGCGGGAGCACTGAAGCTTTCTTT. Its translation is CASSPYRGGSTEAFF.

The chain is built from TRBV12-1 and TRBJ2-3; the table gives TRBD2 as D, unverified against the DNA. TRBV12-1 is recorded as a pseudogene. This CDR3 region has 15 residues. In DNA, the CDR3 is TGTGCCAGCAGCTTATTAGCGGGCCCCACAGATACGCAGTATTTT. It yields the protein CASSLLAGPTDTQYF.

Worth noting for this clone: Other DNA sequences within the sample encode an identical CDR3. V gene TRBV19 combines with J gene TRBJ2-1; D unclear. The V end lost 3 bases, the J end lost 3 bases, and 0 bases lay between the germline ends. In germline, CDR1 is LNHDA, CDR2 SQIVND (reference sequence). There are 11 residues in the CDR3. CDR3 sequence (DNA): TGTGCCAGTAGTATCTACAATGAGCAGTTCTTC. Encoded protein: CASSIYNEQFF.

This clone was seen just once. This sequence joins TRBV27 and TRBJ2-7; D call uncertain. Germline V gives CDR1 MNHEY, CDR2 SMNVEV (reference sequence). Trimming left V 6 bases short and J 4 bases short, with 13 bases between. The CDR3 sequence is 13 residues long. CDR3 sequence reads: CASSPNGYYEQYF. The DNA of the CDR3 is TGTGCCAGCAGCCCAAATGGCTATTACGAGCAGTACTTC.

The CDR3: CASSDPQSTDTQYF. The CDR3 region has the DNA TGTGCCAGCAGCGACCCCCAGAGCACAGATACGCAGTATTTT. The chain recombines TRBV9 with TRBJ2-3; no reliable D call. CDR1 is SGDLS, CDR2 YYNGEE, per germline. The CDR3 loop spans 14 amino acids. Trimming stripped 3 bases from V and 0 bases from J, with 8 bases between.

V gene TRBV4-1 combines with J gene TRBJ2-1, with 7 nucleotides matching TRBD2. Trimming cost V 4 bases and J 3 bases; bases outside gene matches: 15. Germline CDR1 reads MGHRA; CDR2 reads YSYEKL. The CDR3 extends over 18 amino acids. CDR3 protein: CASSLQPSHSGGYNEQFF. The CDR3 nucleotides are TGCGCCAGCAGCCTACAGCCTTCCCACTCGGGAGGCTACAATGAGCAGTTCTTC.

V gene TRBV4-3 combines with J gene TRBJ2-2; D is undetermined. This CDR3 comprises 15 residues. CDR1 is LGHNA and CDR2 is YSLEER in the germline V gene. Trimming removed 1 base at V and 4 bases at J, with 10 bases between. This chain's CDR3 is CASSQAYPSTGELFF. CDR3 nucleotide sequence: TGCGCCAGCAGCCAAGCTTATCCCAGCACCGGGGAGCTGTTTTTT.

J is TRBJ2-7 and V is TRBV13; no reliable D call. The CDR3 contains 12 residues. Germline-derived CDR1 and CDR2 are PRHDT and FYEKMQ (reference sequence). The V and J ends lost 1 base and 5 bases respectively, with 6 bases between them. DNA for the CDR3: TGTGCCAGCAGCTTAGTGGCCGACGAGCAGTACTTC. It specifies CASSLVADEQYF.

V is TRBV7-8 and J is TRBJ2-3; a possible D gene is TRBD1 (5 bases). In germline, CDR1 is SGHVS, CDR2 FQNEAQ. V was clipped by 5 bases and J by 0 bases, with 15 bases between them. There are 16 residues in the CDR3. The CDR3 spells CASSVPRGASTDTQYF. DNA for the CDR3: TGTGCCAGCAGCGTCCCGCGTGGGGCCAGCACAGATACGCAGTATTTT.

CDR3: CAWSVRVTSYEQYF. CDR3 DNA: TGTGCCTGGAGTGTCCGGGTTACCTCCTACGAGCAGTACTTC. The rearrangement joins TRBV30 to TRBJ2-7, with D unclear. Trimming removed 0 bases from V and 0 bases from J, with 9 bases in between. The CDR3 loop spans 14 amino acids. In germline, CDR1 is GTSNPN, CDR2 SVGIG (reference sequence). The full variable domain, completed using reference TRBV30 and TRBJ2-7, is SQTIHQWPATLVQPVGSPLSLECTVEGTSNPNLYWYRQAAGRGLQLLFYSVGIGQISSEVPQNLSASRPQDRQFILSSKKLLLSDSGFYLCAWSVRVTSYEQYFGPGTRLTVT.

The chain combines TRBV19 with TRBJ2-5; D gene ambiguous. The CDR3 runs 13 residues. CDR1 and CDR2 (germline): LNHDA, SQIVND (reference sequence). The V and J ends lost 5 bases and 1 base respectively, with 8 bases between them. The CDR3 DNA follows: TGTGCCAGTAGTCTGGGTCTCCAAGAGACCCAGTACTTC. Translated, it gives CASSLGLQETQYF. Drawing the rest from reference TRBV19 and TRBJ2-5, the complete variable domain is DGGITQSPKYLFRKEGQNVTLSCEQNLNHDAMYWYRQDPGQGLRLIYYSQIVNDFQKGDIAEGYSVSREKKESFPLTVTSAQKNPTAFYLCASSLGLQETQYFGPGTRLLVL.